This T cell receptor beta chain originates from a study of cytomegalovirus exposure and HLA in healthy donors. Study results and limitations: Later analysis associated a missense DCLRE1C variant with TCR beta V- and J-gene trimming. Presence/absence comparisons presumed near-even sequencing depth among donors.

A note on this clone: Its antigen is not known.

The PCR used 60 Vbeta and 13 Jbeta primers. Under the authors' procedure: A later analysis tallied about 80 million unique TCR beta chains, roughly 11 million of them shared. Using immunoSEQ multiplex PCR, the repertoire was profiled, and TCRdb retains in-frame clones only, with some absent. From that table come the V and J calls and clone size; the DNA was used to work out D and trimming. The sample holds 75,000 to 80,000 clones, around three quarters seen once. Germline V CDR1 and CDR2: SNHLY, FYNNEI. The trim removed 7 bases at V and 4 bases at J, leaving 7 bases unmatched. This CDR3 is built from 14 residues.

The V gene is TRBV2, the J gene TRBJ2-1; 7 bases fit TRBD2. Material for sequencing was PBMCs. This receptor was identified in a male donor in good health and CMV-seropositive. The CDR3 nucleotides are TGTGCCAGCAAGCCTAGCGGTTTGTACAATGAGCAGTTCTTC. It is translated as CASKPSGLYNEQFF.